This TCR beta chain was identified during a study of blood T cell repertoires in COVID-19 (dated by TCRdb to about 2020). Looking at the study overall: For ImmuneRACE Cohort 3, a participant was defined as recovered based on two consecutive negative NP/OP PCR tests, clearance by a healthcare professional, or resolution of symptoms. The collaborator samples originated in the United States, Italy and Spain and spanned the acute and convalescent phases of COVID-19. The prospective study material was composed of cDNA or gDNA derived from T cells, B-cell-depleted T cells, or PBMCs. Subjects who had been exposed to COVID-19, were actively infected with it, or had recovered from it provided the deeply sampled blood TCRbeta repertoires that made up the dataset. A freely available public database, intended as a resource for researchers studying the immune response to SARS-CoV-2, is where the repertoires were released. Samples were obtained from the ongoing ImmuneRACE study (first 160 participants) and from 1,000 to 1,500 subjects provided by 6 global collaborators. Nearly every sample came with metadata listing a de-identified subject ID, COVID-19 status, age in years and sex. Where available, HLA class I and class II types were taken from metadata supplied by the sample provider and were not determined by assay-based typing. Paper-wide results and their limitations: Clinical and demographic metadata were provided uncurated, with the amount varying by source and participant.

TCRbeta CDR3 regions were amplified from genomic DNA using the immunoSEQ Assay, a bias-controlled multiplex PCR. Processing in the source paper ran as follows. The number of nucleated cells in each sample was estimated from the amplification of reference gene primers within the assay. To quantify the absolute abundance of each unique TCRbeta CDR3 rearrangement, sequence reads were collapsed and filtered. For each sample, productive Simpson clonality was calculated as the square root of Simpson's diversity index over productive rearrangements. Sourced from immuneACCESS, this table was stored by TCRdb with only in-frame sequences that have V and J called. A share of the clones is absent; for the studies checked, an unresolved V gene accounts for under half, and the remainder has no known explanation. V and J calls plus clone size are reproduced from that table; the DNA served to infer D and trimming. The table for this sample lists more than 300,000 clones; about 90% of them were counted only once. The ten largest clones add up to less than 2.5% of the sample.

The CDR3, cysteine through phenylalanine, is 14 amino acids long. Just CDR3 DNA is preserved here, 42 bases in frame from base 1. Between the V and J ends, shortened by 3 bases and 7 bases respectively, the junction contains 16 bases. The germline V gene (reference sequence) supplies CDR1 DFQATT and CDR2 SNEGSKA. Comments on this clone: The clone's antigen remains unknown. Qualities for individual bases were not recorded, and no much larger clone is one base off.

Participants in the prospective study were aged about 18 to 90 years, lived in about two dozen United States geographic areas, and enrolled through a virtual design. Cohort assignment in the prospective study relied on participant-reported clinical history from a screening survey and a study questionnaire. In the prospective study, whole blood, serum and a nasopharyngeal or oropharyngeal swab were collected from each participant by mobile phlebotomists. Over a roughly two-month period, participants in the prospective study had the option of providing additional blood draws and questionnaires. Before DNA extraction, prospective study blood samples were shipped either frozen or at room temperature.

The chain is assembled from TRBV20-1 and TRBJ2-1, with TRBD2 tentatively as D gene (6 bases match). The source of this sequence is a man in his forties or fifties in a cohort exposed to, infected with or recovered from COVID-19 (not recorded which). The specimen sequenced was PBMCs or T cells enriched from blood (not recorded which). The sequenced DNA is TGCAGTGCTAGTTTCTCCCTAGCGAGAAATGAGCAGTTCTTC. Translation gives CSASFSLARNEQFF.